One and the same sample provided the 25 T cell receptor beta chains below, sequenced in a study of regulatory T cells in long-lasting Graves disease. The time point denotes: newly diagnosed GD, antithyroid drugs for less than 3 months. After RNA was extracted from PBMCs, the TCR library was made from it. The TCR beta library used iRepertoire HTBI primers with Arm-PCR amplification of CDR3. TCRdb reprocessed the multiplex PCR reads via MiXCR and lists one record per CDR3 protein. The sample contains roughly 530,000 distinct CDR3 sequences, 15% to 20% of which appear only once. These data were also filed under a second study, of T cells in Graves' hyperthyroidism and ophthalmopathy.

The sample here was peripheral blood mononuclear cells (PBMCs), taken at new diagnosis, from a patient treated with antithyroid drugs. These receptors all stem from a woman aged 35-65 years with Graves disease.

This clonotype was seen only a few times. The chain carries TRBV5-6 and TRBJ2-3; D might be TRBD1 or TRBD2, each matching 6 bases. The germline CDR1 and CDR2 sequences are SGHDT and YYEEEE. The V end lost 1 base, the J end lost 2 bases, and 17 bases lay between the germline ends. The CDR3 length is 17 residues. Here the CDR3 reads CASSLSTSGGLTDTQYF. The CDR3 DNA sequence: TGTGCCAGCAGCTTGTCAACCTCCGGGGGCCTCACAGATACGCAGTATTTT. The full variable domain, completed using reference TRBV5-6 and TRBJ2-3, is DAGVTQSPTHLIKTRGQQVTLRCSPKSGHDTVSWYQQALGQGPQFIFQYYEEEERQRGNFPDRFSGHQFPNYSSELNVNALLLGDSALYLCASSLSTSGGLTDTQYFGPGTRLTVL.

Details on this clonotype: The junction differs from germline at one of its ends, possibly a read error. The CDR3 here is CASSDRPKGAVMLVF. Written as DNA, the CDR3 is TGTGCCAGCAGTGATCGCCCGAAGGGGGCCGTTATGTTGGTCTTC. The chain combines TRBV6-2 or TRBV6-3 with TRBJ2-1, with TRBD1 identical over 7 bases. This CDR3 has 15 amino acids. Germline CDR1 MNHEY, CDR2 SVGEGT.

This clonotype was counted ten times or more. The rearrangement links TRBV28 to TRBJ1-1, with a weak D call TRBD1 (5 bases). The CDR3 is made up of 14 amino acids. Trimming cost V 5 bases and J 5 bases, with 15 bases left between them. The germline V gene encodes CDR1 MDHEN and CDR2 SYDVKM. For the CDR3, the DNA is TGTGCCAGCAGTCCCAGCCGGGGGGGGACTGAAGCTTTCTTT. It specifies CASSPSRGGTEAFF.

This clonotype was observed at least ten times. The V and J genes are TRBV20-1 and TRBJ1-5, with D hard to call. The germline gives CDR1 DFQATT, CDR2 SNEGSKA (reference sequence). V lost 5 bases and J lost 4, with 12 bases in between. The CDR3 extends over 13 amino acids. The CDR3, as DNA: TGCAGTGCTTACGAGATGGGAAATCAGCCCCAGCATTTT. It codes for CSAYEMGNQPQHF.

CDR3 DNA: TGTGCCAGCACGGGCCAGGGGGAGGGTGAAAAACTGTTTTTT. This translates into CASTGQGEGEKLFF. V and J are TRBV13 and TRBJ1-4, with 7 bases that match TRBD1. The CDR3 runs to 14 residues. V shed 7 bases, J shed 7 bases, and the junction held 9 bases outside the gene matches. Germline assignment: CDR1 PRHDT and CDR2 FYEKMQ (reference sequence).

The sample holds a few counts of this clonotype. V and J are TRBV7-3 and TRBJ2-3; tentatively, D is TRBD2 (6 bases). V lost 3 bases, J lost 4 bases, and 14 bases lay in between. This CDR3 is built from 15 residues. In germline, CDR1 is SGHTA, CDR2 FQGTGA. CDR3 in amino acids: CASSFGGAPPDTQYF. The CDR3 DNA is TGTGCCAGCAGCTTCGGCGGGGCCCCCCCAGATACGCAGTATTTT.

The CDR3 here is CASSLGAVLISTDTQYF. CDR3 DNA: TGCGCCAGCAGCTTGGGGGCGGTTCTGATAAGCACAGATACGCAGTATTTT. J is TRBJ2-3 and V is TRBV5-1; D is ambiguous. The V end lost 0 bases, the J end lost 0 bases, and 14 bases lay between the germline ends. The germline CDR1 and CDR2 sequences are SGHRS and YFSETQ. This CDR3 contains 17 residues.

This chain connects TRBV5-4 to TRBJ2-5; TRBD2 matches at 10 bases. This CDR3 region has 15 residues. CDR1 is SGHNT, CDR2 YYREEE, per germline (reference sequence). J gave up 5 bases and V 4 bases, and 8 bases lay outside the gene matches. For the CDR3, the DNA is TGTGCCAGCAGCGGCAGCAGCGGGGGGGTTGAGACCCAGTACTTC. It is translated as CASSGSSGGVETQYF.

This clonotype was seen a handful of times. Germline is not matched at one junction end, which may reflect a read error. The V and J genes are TRBV11-1 and TRBJ1-1; D remains unclear. The CDR3 is 14 amino acids. Germline lookup yields CDR1 SGHAT and CDR2 FQDESV (reference sequence). The CDR3 protein is CASSQVSGGIEAFF. DNA of the CDR3: TGCGCCAGCAGCCAAGTTAGTGGTGGGATTGAAGCTTTCTTT.

As concerns this clonotype: This sequence may be a read error, since a much larger clone differs from it by one base. This chain links TRBV3-1 with TRBJ1-2; D unclear. Germline loops: CDR1 LGHDT, CDR2 YNNKEL (reference sequence). This CDR3 spans 13 amino acids. The CDR3, as DNA: TGTGTCAGCAGCCAAGTAACAGATTATGGCTACACCTTC. Its translation is CVSSQVTDYGYTF.

The chain links TRBV7-8 to TRBJ2-7, with 8 bases matching TRBD1. The CDR3 extends over 13 amino acids. The germline CDR1 and CDR2 sequences are SGHVS and FQNEAQ. Losses at the gene ends were 6 bases for V and 5 bases for J; bases not matched to a gene: 6. CDR3 residues: CASSSGGSDEQYF. The CDR3 DNA reads TGTGCCAGCAGTTCAGGGGGCTCGGACGAGCAGTACTTC.

This chain links TRBV7-9 with TRBJ2-7; weak D call: TRBD1 (5 bases). V lost 2 bases, J lost 4 bases, and 6 bases lay in between. The CDR3 totals 12 residues. Germline CDR1 is SEHNR and CDR2 is FQNEAQ (reference sequence). CDR3 coding DNA: TGTGCCAGCAGCTTACGACAGTACGAGCAGTACTTC. Translation: CASSLRQYEQYF.

The J gene is TRBJ1-4, the V gene TRBV4-1; tentatively, D is TRBD1 (5 bases). Germline V CDR1 and CDR2: MGHRA, YSYEKL. This CDR3 spans 15 amino acids. The V end was cut by 1 base, the J end by 3 bases, with 9 bases between. The CDR3: CASSQAAGANEKLFF. CDR3 DNA sequence: TGCGCCAGCAGCCAAGCGGCGGGGGCTAATGAAAAACTGTTTTTT.

Ten or more counts support this clonotype. CDR3 bases: TGTGCCAGCAGCCAAGTCGGGGACAGTCAAGAAGCTTTCTTT. Translated: CASSQVGDSQEAFF. V gene TRBV3-1 combines with J gene TRBJ1-1; 7 bases map to TRBD1. The V segment lost 1 base and the J segment 8 bases; nucleotides outside the gene matches: 7. Germline lookup yields CDR1 LGHDT and CDR2 YNNKEL (reference sequence). This CDR3 comprises 14 residues.

Notes on this clonotype: Since a much larger clone is just one base distant, this may be a read error. The conserved phenylalanine or tryptophan is not found at the CDR3 terminus, so this likely reflects a read error. The V gene is TRBV6-5, the J gene TRBJ1-2; TRBD1 is a possible D gene (5 bases). The CDR3 sequence is 12 residues long. Trimming stripped 2 bases from V and 8 bases from J, with 9 bases between. Germline CDR1 reads MNHEY; CDR2 reads SVGAGI. CDR3 DNA sequence: TGTGCCAGCAGTTACAAGGGGAAGGGCTACACCCTC. Protein: CASSYKGKGYTL.

The V and J genes are TRBV19 and TRBJ2-3, with a weak D call TRBD2 (5 bases). This CDR3 is built from 15 residues. Germline-derived CDR1 and CDR2 are LNHDA and SQIVND (reference sequence). Trimming pared 1 base from V and 2 bases from J, leaving 10 bases between. DNA of the CDR3: TGTGCCAGTAGTATAGTTGGGCTAGCCACAGATACGCAGTATTTT. It encodes CASSIVGLATDTQYF. Full variable domain (remainder filled in from reference TRBV19 and TRBJ2-3): DGGITQSPKYLFRKEGQNVTLSCEQNLNHDAMYWYRQDPGQGLRLIYYSQIVNDFQKGDIAEGYSVSREKKESFPLTVTSAQKNPTAFYLCASSIVGLATDTQYFGPGTRLTVL.

Ten or more counts support this clonotype. The V call is TRBV27, the J call TRBJ2-7; 11 bases are shared with TRBD1. J lost 7 bases, V lost 1 base, and 12 bases had no gene match. The CDR3 has 17 residues. Germline V CDR1 and CDR2: MNHEY, SMNVEV (reference sequence). CDR3 residues: CASSLWSPRDRGREQYF. The CDR3 nucleotides are TGTGCCAGCAGTTTATGGTCGCCCCGGGACAGGGGGAGAGAGCAGTACTTC.

V usage is TRBV19 and J usage is TRBJ2-1; D is ambiguous. Germline loops: CDR1 LNHDA, CDR2 SQIVND (reference sequence). The V gene lost 2 bases and the J gene lost 8 bases, with 22 bases spanning the gap. The CDR3 is 17 amino acids. CDR3 loop: CASSILGPSNLRDEQFF. The CDR3 bases are TGTGCCAGTAGTATATTAGGGCCAAGCAACTTACGCGATGAGCAGTTCTTC.

This rearrangement joins TRBV20-1 to TRBJ2-7, with D unresolved. From germline, CDR1 is DFQATT and CDR2 SNEGSKA (reference sequence). The CDR3 has 14 residues. V was clipped by 1 base and J by 0 bases, with 10 bases between them. In DNA form, the CDR3 reads TGCAGTGCTAGAGTCCCCAGGAGCTCCTACGAGCAGTACTTC. Translated: CSARVPRSSYEQYF.

This clonotype was seen a handful of times. The chain links TRBV19 to TRBJ1-6; D possibly corresponds to TRBD1 (5 bases). From germline, CDR1 is LNHDA and CDR2 SQIVND (reference sequence). The CDR3 totals 14 residues. V shed 7 bases and J shed 11 bases, with 18 bases lying between them. The CDR3 region is CASTPRQGGTPLHF. CDR3 in DNA: TGTGCCAGTACCCCGAGGCAGGGAGGTACACCCCTCCACTTT.

The J gene is TRBJ2-7, the V gene TRBV5-1, with 9 bases fitting TRBD1. The CDR3 is 14 residues long. Germline V CDR1 and CDR2: SGHRS, YFSETQ. V gave up 4 bases and J gave up 5 bases; unmatched junction bases: 7. CDR3 loop: CASSGGQGRDEQYF. In nucleotides, the CDR3 is TGCGCCAGCAGCGGGGGACAGGGCAGGGACGAGCAGTACTTC.

The chain recombines TRBV4-1 with TRBJ1-5; 10 nucleotides match TRBD1. J was trimmed by 6 bases and V by 1 base; bases with no gene match: 6. The CDR3 runs to 16 residues. Germline CDR1 MGHRA, CDR2 YSYEKL. The CDR3 reads CASSQGTGGIFQPQHF. CDR3 bases: TGCGCCAGCAGCCAAGGGACAGGGGGGATTTTTCAGCCCCAGCATTTT.

The rearrangement joins TRBV12-5 to TRBJ1-1; the D is unclear. V was shortened by 3 bases and J by 3 bases, with 5 bases between the two germline ends. The CDR3 runs 12 residues. Germline V lookup: CDR1 LGHNT, CDR2 FRNRAP. CDR3 loop: CASGFHDTEAFF. Here the CDR3 DNA reads TGTGCTAGTGGTTTTCATGACACTGAAGCTTTCTTT.

This clonotype was found many times. This chain joins TRBV7-2 and TRBJ2-7; 7 bases line up with TRBD2. V trimming: 5 bases; J trimming: 6 bases; junction bases outside the gene matches: 10. CDR3 length: 14 residues. Germline V gene data show CDR1 as SGHTA and CDR2 as FQGNSA. In nucleotides, the CDR3 is TGTGCCAGCAGCCTCGGGACTACCAACCCCGAGCAGTACTTC. Encoded protein: CASSLGTTNPEQYF.

This clonotype was seen only a few times. The V gene is TRBV19, the J gene TRBJ1-2, with 7 bases identical to TRBD1. V lost 1 base to trimming and J lost 0 bases; unmatched junction nucleotides: 5. The CDR3 runs 16 residues. The germline V gene has CDR1 LNHDA and CDR2 SQIVND (reference sequence). This CDR3 reads CASSIGRGPPNYGYTF. CDR3 nucleotides: TGTGCCAGTAGTATAGGAAGGGGGCCGCCTAACTATGGCTACACCTTC.